This T cell receptor beta chain was identified in a study of blood T cell repertoires in COVID-19. Study background: Acute and convalescent COVID-19 samples came from the United States, Italy and Spain. T cells, B-cell-depleted T cells, or PBMCs provided the cDNA or gDNA that served as material.

During active infection, Seattle patients enrolled and were then monitored through disease. By share of the sample, this clone is medium-sized. The table came from immunoSEQ multiplex PCR; TCRdb's copy has only in-frame clones and leaves some out. The data show about 170,000 clones, with roughly 84% seen just once and around 15% held by the top ten. Germline V gene data show CDR1 as SNHLY and CDR2 as FYNNEI. V lost 5 bases and J lost 2; bases outside the gene matches: 8. This CDR3 spans 15 amino acids. Material for sequencing was peripheral blood. J is TRBJ2-7 and V is TRBV2; 8 bases agree with TRBD2. The receptor was isolated from a woman between 70 and 85 years old with COVID-19, enrolled during active disease. This CDR3 reads CASSRREDVTYEQYF. DNA for the CDR3: TGTGCCAGCAGTCGGCGGGAGGACGTGACCTACGAGCAGTACTTC.